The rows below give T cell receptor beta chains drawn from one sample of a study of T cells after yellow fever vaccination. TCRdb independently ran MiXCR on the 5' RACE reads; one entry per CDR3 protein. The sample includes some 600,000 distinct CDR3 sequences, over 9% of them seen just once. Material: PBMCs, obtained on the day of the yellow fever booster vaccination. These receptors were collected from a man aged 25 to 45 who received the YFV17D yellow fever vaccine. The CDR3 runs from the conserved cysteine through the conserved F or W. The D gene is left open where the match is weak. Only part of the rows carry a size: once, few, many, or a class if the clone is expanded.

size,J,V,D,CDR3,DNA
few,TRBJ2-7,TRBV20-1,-,CSAAGTYEQYF,TGCAGTGCGGCGGGAACCTACGAGCAGTACTTC
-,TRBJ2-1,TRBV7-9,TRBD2,CASSLGASGSLAEQFF,TGTGCCAGCAGCTTAGGGGCTAGCGGGAGTCTGGCTGAGCAGTTCTTC
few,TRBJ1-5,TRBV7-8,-,CASSLGNTLSNQPQHF,TGTGCCAGCAGCTTAGGGAATACGCTTAGCAATCAGCCCCAGCATTTT
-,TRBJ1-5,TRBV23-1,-,CASSRRQPQHF,TGCGCCAGCAGTCGACGTCAGCCCCAGCATTTT
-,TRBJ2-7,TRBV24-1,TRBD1,CATSATGTATYEQYF,TGTGCCACCAGTGCCACGGGGACAGCGACCTACGAGCAGTACTTC
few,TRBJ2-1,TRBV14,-,CASSQGPGYNEQFF,TGTGCCAGCAGCCAAGGACCCGGATACAATGAGCAGTTCTTC
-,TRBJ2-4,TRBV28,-,CASTRDRVTKNIQYF,TGTGCCAGCACCCGGGACCGGGTAACCAAAAACATTCAGTACTTC
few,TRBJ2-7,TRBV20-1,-,CSARVGQGGEQYF,TGCAGTGCTAGAGTCGGGCAGGGTGGGGAGCAGTACTTC
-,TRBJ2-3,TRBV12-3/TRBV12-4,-,CASSLESVAGTDTQYF,TGTGCCAGCAGTTTAGAGTCCGTAGCGGGCACAGATACGCAGTATTTT
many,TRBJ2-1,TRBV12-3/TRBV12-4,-,CASSPLLHEQFF,TGTGCCAGCAGCCCTTTATTGCATGAGCAGTTCTTC
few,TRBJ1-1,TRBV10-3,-,CAISESGPGVNTEAFF,TGTGCCATCAGTGAGTCGGGGCCTGGGGTGAACACTGAAGCTTTCTTT
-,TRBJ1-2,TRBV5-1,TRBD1,CASSQGGGYGYTF,TGCGCCAGCAGCCAGGGGGGCGGCTATGGCTACACCTTC
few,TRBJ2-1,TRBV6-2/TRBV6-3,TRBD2,CASSAGTSGPSSYNEQFF,TGTGCCAGCAGTGCCGGGACTAGCGGGCCGAGCTCCTACAATGAGCAGTTCTTC
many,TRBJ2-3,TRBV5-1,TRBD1,CASSKDRGSTDTQYF,TGCGCCAGCAGCAAAGACAGGGGGAGCACAGATACGCAGTATTTT
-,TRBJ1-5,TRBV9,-,CASSTRSGALQHF,TGTGCCAGCAGCACCCGATCAGGGGCTCTCCAGCATTTT
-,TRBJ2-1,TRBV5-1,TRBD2,CASTETAGGSYNEQFF,TGCGCCAGTACCGAGACGGCGGGAGGGTCCTACAATGAGCAGTTCTTC
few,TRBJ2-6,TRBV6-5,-,CASSYAGASSGANVLTF,TGTGCCAGCAGTTACGCAGGGGCCAGCTCTGGGGCCAACGTCCTGACTTTC
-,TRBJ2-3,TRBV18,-,CASFHPTDTQYF,TGTGCCAGCTTCCACCCCACAGATACGCAGTATTTT
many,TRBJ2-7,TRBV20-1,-,CSARVPGSTYEQYF,TGCAGTGCTAGAGTCCCCGGGTCAACCTACGAGCAGTACTTC
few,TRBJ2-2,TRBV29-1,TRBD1,CSGGTGLNTGELFF,TGCAGCGGGGGGACAGGGCTGAACACCGGGGAGCTGTTTTTT
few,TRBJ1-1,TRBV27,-,CASSLLGLQGNTEAFF,TGTGCCAGCAGTTTGTTAGGGCTCCAAGGGAACACTGAAGCTTTCTTT
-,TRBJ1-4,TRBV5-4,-,CASSLERGGNEKLFF,TGTGCCAGCAGCTTGGAGCGGGGTGGGAATGAAAAACTGTTTTTT
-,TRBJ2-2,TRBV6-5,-,CASSYGSLNTGELFF,TGTGCCAGCAGTTACGGCAGTCTGAACACCGGGGAGCTGTTTTTT
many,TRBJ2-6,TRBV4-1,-,CASSLGGGANVLTF,TGCGCCAGCTCTTTGGGCGGTGGGGCCAACGTCCTGACTTTC
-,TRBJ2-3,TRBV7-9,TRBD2,CASSPFSGSGVDTQYF,TGTGCCAGCAGCCCGTTTAGCGGGAGTGGTGTTGATACGCAGTATTTT
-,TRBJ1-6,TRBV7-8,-,CASSLLDSASPLHF,TGTGCCAGCAGCTTACTGGACAGTGCTTCACCCCTCCACTTT
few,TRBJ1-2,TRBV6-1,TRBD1,CASSERDRGYGYTF,TGTGCCAGCAGTGAAAGGGACAGGGGTTACGGCTACACCTTC
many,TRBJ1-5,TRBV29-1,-,CSVEQSPGQPQHF,TGCAGCGTTGAGCAGTCCCCGGGACAGCCCCAGCATTTT
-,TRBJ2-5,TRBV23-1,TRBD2,CASSPGTSGGRETQYF,TGCGCCAGCAGCCCGGGGACTAGCGGGGGCCGGGAGACCCAGTACTTC
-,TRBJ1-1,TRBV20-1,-,CSALPPTRSDTEAFF,TGCAGTGCCTTACCACCCACCAGGTCGGACACTGAAGCTTTCTTT
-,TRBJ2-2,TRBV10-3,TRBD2,CAISESLASGNTGELFF,TGTGCCATCAGTGAGTCACTGGCTAGCGGGAACACCGGGGAGCTGTTTTTT
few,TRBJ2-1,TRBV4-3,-,CASSQATSYEQFF,TGCGCCAGCAGCCAGGCTACTAGCTATGAGCAGTTCTTC
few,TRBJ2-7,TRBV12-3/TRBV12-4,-,CASSLNGRRYEQYF,TGTGCCAGCAGTTTAAATGGGAGGCGGTACGAGCAGTACTTC
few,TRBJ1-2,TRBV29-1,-,CSVRSGSNYGYTF,TGCAGCGTTCGGAGTGGGTCTAACTATGGCTACACCTTC
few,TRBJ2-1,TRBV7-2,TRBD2,CASSPAGPVLGFF,TGTGCCAGCAGCCCAGCGGGGCCAGTTCTCGGGTTCTTC
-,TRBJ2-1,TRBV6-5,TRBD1,CASSSPGQLYNEQFF,TGTGCCAGCAGTTCCCCGGGACAGCTATACAATGAGCAGTTCTTC
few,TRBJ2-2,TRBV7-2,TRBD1,CASSFSFGTATGELFF,TGTGCCAGCAGCTTTTCCTTCGGGACAGCGACCGGGGAGCTGTTTTTT
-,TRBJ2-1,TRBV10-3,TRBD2,CAIRTGTSGVYNEQFF,TGTGCCATCAGAACCGGGACTAGCGGGGTATACAATGAGCAGTTCTTC